The next 29 T cell receptor beta chains were all read from a single sample in a study of TIL therapy for anti-PD-1-resistant metastatic lung cancer. The time point here: pre-treatment sample, taken before nivolumab and TIL therapy. The immunoSEQ assay was v3. Profiling relied on immunoSEQ multiplex PCR, and the TCRdb table lists in-frame clones only, not all of them. Among tens of thousands of clones listed, around 90% were seen once. Source: blood, taken at baseline. These receptors all come from a person aged 25-85 years with non-small cell lung cancer.

The chain combines TRBV18 with TRBJ2-7, with 7 positions matching TRBD2. Germline CDR1 and CDR2: KGHSH and LQKENI. The V segment lost 0 bases and the J segment 4 bases; nucleotides outside the gene matches: 3. The CDR3 totals 14 residues. The CDR3 region is CASSPPGGRYEQYF. CDR3 bases: TGTGCCAGCTCACCACCGGGGGGGAGGTACGAGCAGTACTTC.

The chain uses TRBV19 and TRBJ2-4, with D tentatively TRBD1 (6 bases). Germline CDR1 and CDR2: LNHDA and SQIVND (reference sequence). With 6 bases removed from V and 11 bases from J, the gap between germline ends came to 17 bases. The CDR3 loop spans 13 amino acids. The CDR3 DNA is TGTGCCAGTAGGAATAAACAGGGTTTAGTTCAGTACTTC. Translating it yields CASRNKQGLVQYF.

V is TRBV6-5 and J is TRBJ2-7; no clear D. Germline V gene lookup returns CDR1 MNHEY and CDR2 SVGAGI. Deletions cut 7 bases from V and 2 bases from J, with 12 bases between. The CDR3 sequence is 13 residues long. The DNA of the CDR3 is TGTGCCAGCAATCCCCTCCTGACCTACGAGCAGTACTTC. This translates into CASNPLLTYEQYF.

V usage is TRBV7-2 and J usage is TRBJ1-5; maybe TRBD1 (5 bases). In germline, CDR1 is SGHTA, CDR2 FQGNSA. The CDR3 contains 16 residues. V was cut by 5 bases and J by 4 bases, with 18 bases left in between. CDR3 coding DNA: TGTGCCAGCAGCGTTACTGGCCCTGGGGGGAATCAGCCCCAGCATTTT. Its translation is CASSVTGPGGNQPQHF. Filled out from reference TRBV7-2 and TRBJ1-5, the complete variable domain reads GAGVSQSPSNKVTEKGKDVELRCDPISGHTALYWYRQSLGQGLEFLIYFQGNSAPDKSGLPSDRFSAERTGGSVSTLTIQRTQQEDSAVYLCASSVTGPGGNQPQHFGDGTRLSIL.

The chain uses TRBV3-1 (or the pseudogene TRBV3-2) and TRBJ2-7, with D maybe TRBD2 (6 bases). CDR1 LGHDT and CDR2 YNNKEL come from the germline V gene (reference sequence). V was clipped by 5 bases and J by 3 bases, with 11 bases between them. This CDR3 has 13 residues. CDR3 sequence (DNA): TGTGCCAGCAGCGCGGGACGGAACTACGAGCAGTACTTC. Protein product: CASSAGRNYEQYF.

CDR3 bases: TGTGCCAGCAGCTTGAATTGGGGTGCAAACACCATATATTTT. Translated: CASSLNWGANTIYF. The rearrangement links TRBV5-8 to TRBJ1-3; the D is unclear. In germline, CDR1 is SGHTS, CDR2 YDEGEE. V was clipped by 1 base and J by 6 bases, with 11 bases between them. This CDR3 has 14 residues.

This chain links TRBV30 with TRBJ2-1, with 7 bases aligning to TRBD1. The germline CDR1 and CDR2 sequences are GTSNPN and SVGIG (reference sequence). This CDR3 is 14 amino acids long. The J segment lost 3 bases and the V segment lost 3 bases, leaving 5 bases of the junction unmatched. The CDR3 DNA reads as TGTGCCTGGAGCAGGGGACAGAGCTACAATGAGCAGTTCTTC. Translated: CAWSRGQSYNEQFF.

This clone was picked up one time. This chain uses TRBV7-9 with TRBJ2-1; no clear D. The V gene lost 5 bases and the J gene lost 6 bases, with 17 bases spanning the gap. Germline V gene lookup returns CDR1 SEHNR and CDR2 FQNEAQ (reference sequence). The CDR3 is made up of 15 amino acids. The CDR3 spells CASSELREFRNEQFF. The DNA for the CDR3 is TGTGCCAGCAGCGAACTGCGTGAATTTCGCAATGAGCAGTTCTTC.

The chain couples TRBV5-1 to TRBJ2-3; 7 bases align to TRBD1. Germline V gives CDR1 SGHRS, CDR2 YFSETQ. The CDR3 runs 17 residues. V shed 3 bases and J 2 bases; nucleotides not matched to a gene: 12. CDR3 amino acids: CASSSRSAGGITDTQYF. The CDR3 DNA reads TGCGCCAGCAGCTCTCGGTCCGCAGGGGGAATCACAGATACGCAGTATTTT.

The rearrangement uses TRBV6-5 and TRBJ1-1; weak D call: TRBD1 (6 bases). Trimming cost V 6 bases and J 4 bases, with 9 bases left between them. The CDR3 contains 12 residues. CDR1 is MNHEY and CDR2 is SVGAGI in the germline V gene. The CDR3 reads CASRKGGTEAFF. As DNA, the CDR3 is TGTGCCAGCAGGAAAGGGGGCACTGAAGCTTTCTTT.

This chain uses TRBV4-2 with TRBJ1-2, with D hard to call. The ends were cut back, 0 bases at V and 1 base at J, with 9 bases in the middle. This CDR3 spans 15 amino acids. Germline-derived CDR1 and CDR2 are LGHNA and YNFKEQ. For the CDR3, the DNA is TGTGCCAGCAGCCAAGATTGGAGCTTTAACTATGGCTACACCTTC. Its protein is CASSQDWSFNYGYTF.

The J gene is TRBJ2-3, the V gene TRBV5-1; TRBD2 matches at 9 bases. J gave up 2 bases and V 6 bases, and 4 bases lay outside the gene matches. Germline lookup yields CDR1 SGHRS and CDR2 YFSETQ. The CDR3 has 14 residues. The CDR3 region has the DNA TGCGCCAGCATGCTAGCGGGATCCACAGATACGCAGTATTTT. Residues: CASMLAGSTDTQYF.

The chain uses TRBV5-1 and TRBJ2-1; D uncertain. This CDR3 region has 15 residues. V was cut by 5 bases and J by 6 bases, with 18 bases left in between. From germline, CDR1 is SGHRS and CDR2 YFSETQ. The CDR3 protein is CASRFGQSLGNEQFF. CDR3 DNA: TGCGCCAGCAGATTTGGGCAATCGTTGGGCAATGAGCAGTTCTTC.

The V call is TRBV7-9, the J call TRBJ2-3; 8 bases align to TRBD2. V was clipped by 5 bases and J by 1 base; unmatched bases: 14. Germline V CDR1 and CDR2: SEHNR, FQNEAQ (reference sequence). The CDR3 loop spans 18 amino acids. This CDR3 is CASSPPLPIAGRTDTQYF. The CDR3 DNA reads TGTGCCAGCAGCCCCCCCCTCCCCATAGCGGGACGCACAGATACGCAGTATTTT. Variable domain in full (rest from reference TRBV7-9 and TRBJ2-3): DTGVSQNPRHKITKRGQNVTFRCDPISEHNRLYWYRQTLGQGPEFLTYFQNEAQLEKSRLLSDRFSAERPKGSFSTLEIQRTEQGDSAMYLCASSPPLPIAGRTDTQYFGPGTRLTVL.

The V call is TRBV4-1, the J call TRBJ1-2; 7 nucleotides agree with TRBD1. The germline V gene encodes CDR1 MGHRA and CDR2 YSYEKL. The CDR3 length is 15 residues. V was clipped by 4 bases and J by 3 bases; unmatched bases: 8. This chain's CDR3 is CASSLLGQDHYGYTF. CDR3 DNA sequence: TGCGCCAGCAGCCTGTTAGGACAGGATCACTATGGCTACACCTTC.

This chain uses TRBV6-5 with TRBJ1-2; 7 bases match TRBD1. From germline, CDR1 is MNHEY and CDR2 SVGAGI. V lost 2 bases, J lost 4 bases, and 1 base stayed unmatched. CDR3 length: 13 amino acids. CDR3 residues: CASSYTGVYGYTF. The DNA for the CDR3 is TGTGCCAGCAGTTACACAGGGGTCTATGGCTACACCTTC.

The V gene is TRBV9, the J gene TRBJ1-1; D perhaps matches TRBD1 (5 bases). The germline V and J ends were trimmed by 0 bases and 0 bases, with 21 bases remaining between them. This CDR3 comprises 19 residues. Germline V gene data show CDR1 as SGDLS and CDR2 as YYNGEE. DNA for the CDR3: TGTGCCAGCAGCGTAGAACCGGAGTGGAGAGAGGGGATGAACACTGAAGCTTTCTTT. It translates to CASSVEPEWREGMNTEAFF.

The chain links TRBV27 to TRBJ1-4; D possibly corresponds to TRBD1 (5 bases). The CDR3 runs to 14 residues. From germline, CDR1 is MNHEY and CDR2 SMNVEV (reference sequence). V dropped 4 bases and J dropped 4 bases, with 10 bases sitting between them. DNA of the CDR3: TGTGCCAGCAGTTCAGTACAGGATAATGAAAAACTGTTTTTT. The encoded protein is CASSSVQDNEKLFF.

The chain has TRBV11-2 and TRBJ1-5; possibly TRBD1 for D (5 bases). In germline, CDR1 is SGHAT, CDR2 FQNNGV. The CDR3 is made up of 15 amino acids. The V end lost 4 bases, the J end lost 6 bases, and 16 bases lay between the germline ends. The CDR3 here is CASSSFPGDGQPQHF. CDR3 DNA: TGTGCCAGCAGCTCCTTTCCTGGGGACGGTCAGCCCCAGCATTTT.

The chain couples TRBV10-1 to TRBJ2-1, with 7 nucleotides matching TRBD2. The V gene end was trimmed by 4 bases and the J gene end by 5 bases; junction bases not matched to a gene: 5. This CDR3 is built from 14 residues. Germline CDR1 is WNHNN and CDR2 is SYGVQD (reference sequence). The CDR3 reads CASSGGSSDNEQFF. In DNA, the CDR3 is TGCGCCAGCAGTGGCGGGAGTAGCGACAATGAGCAGTTCTTC.

The V and J genes are TRBV11-2 and TRBJ2-7; D is undetermined. Germline V gives CDR1 SGHAT, CDR2 FQNNGV. Deletions cut 0 bases from V and 2 bases from J, with 11 bases between. This CDR3 has 15 amino acids. CDR3 in DNA: TGTGCCAGCAGCTTAGACGCCAGGCAAGCCTACGAGCAGTACTTC. Amino acid sequence: CASSLDARQAYEQYF.

This chain uses TRBV19 with TRBJ2-7; 8 nucleotides agree with TRBD1. Trimming cost V 5 bases and J 2 bases; bases outside gene matches: 5. Per the germline V gene, CDR1 is LNHDA and CDR2 is SQIVND (reference sequence). This CDR3 is built from 14 residues. The CDR3, as DNA: TGTGCCAGTAGTGTCTGGGACAGGACCTACGAGCAGTACTTC. As protein: CASSVWDRTYEQYF.

V usage is TRBV6-5 and J usage is TRBJ2-7, with a possible D match to TRBD1 (6 bases). The CDR3 has 14 amino acids. Germline CDR1 reads MNHEY; CDR2 reads SVGAGI. The V end was cut by 5 bases, the J end by 3 bases, with 14 bases between. The CDR3 is CASSPTGPFYEQYF. The CDR3 DNA follows: TGTGCCAGCAGTCCGACAGGCCCTTTCTACGAGCAGTACTTC.

This sequence joins TRBV19 and TRBJ1-2; 8 bases align to TRBD1. Trimming removed 5 bases from V and 0 bases from J; junction bases left unmatched: 2. Germline CDR1 reads LNHDA; CDR2 reads SQIVND (reference sequence). The CDR3 loop spans 14 amino acids. CDR3 DNA: TGTGCCAGTAGTTTGGGACAGGCTAACTATGGCTACACCTTC. Translation: CASSLGQANYGYTF. Variable domain in full (rest from reference TRBV19 and TRBJ1-2): DGGITQSPKYLFRKEGQNVTLSCEQNLNHDAMYWYRQDPGQGLRLIYYSQIVNDFQKGDIAEGYSVSREKKESFPLTVTSAQKNPTAFYLCASSLGQANYGYTFGSGTRLTVV.

The count of this clone is one. The CDR3, as DNA: TGTGCCTGGATCCGAGGGGTGGGGGCAGTGCATGGCTACACCTTC. Its translation is CAWIRGVGAVHGYTF. This rearrangement joins TRBV30 to TRBJ1-2; D perhaps matches TRBD1 (6 bases). Trimming shortened V by 4 bases and J by 6 bases, and 21 bases separated the two germline ends. Germline lookup yields CDR1 GTSNPN and CDR2 SVGIG (reference sequence). This CDR3 comprises 15 residues.

The chain combines TRBV5-1 with TRBJ2-7; 10 nucleotides line up with TRBD1. Trimming took 3 bases from V and 3 from J; bases not matched to a gene: 3. Germline CDR1 and CDR2: SGHRS and YFSETQ. The length of the CDR3 is 14 residues. The CDR3 sequence: CASSSTGGSYEQYF. In nucleotides, the CDR3 is TGCGCCAGCAGCTCGACAGGGGGCAGCTACGAGCAGTACTTC. Full variable domain (rest looked up from reference TRBV5-1 and TRBJ2-7): KAGVTQTPRYLIKTRGQQVTLSCSPISGHRSVSWYQQTPGQGLQFLFEYFSETQRNKGNFPGRFSGRQFSNSRSEMNVSTLELGDSALYLCASSSTGGSYEQYFGPGTRLTVT.

The J gene is TRBJ1-2, the V gene TRBV5-1; D is unclear. The V and J ends lost 5 bases and 3 bases respectively, with 14 bases between them. CDR1 is SGHRS, CDR2 YFSETQ, per germline. This CDR3 has 14 amino acids. The CDR3 loop is CASRSGLSDYGYTF. The CDR3, as DNA: TGCGCCAGCAGGTCCGGACTCTCAGACTATGGCTACACCTTC.

The chain joins TRBV5-5 to TRBJ2-7; a possible D gene is TRBD1 (6 bases). The CDR3 consists of 12 residues. V was clipped by 4 bases and J by 6 bases, with 11 bases between them. Per germline, CDR1 SGHKS and CDR2 YYEKEE (reference sequence). CDR3 residues: CASSGRGREQYF. Written as DNA, the CDR3 is TGTGCCAGCAGCGGCAGGGGTCGCGAGCAGTACTTC. The full variable domain, completed using reference TRBV5-5 and TRBJ2-7, is DAGVTQSPTHLIKTRGQQVTLRCSPISGHKSVSWYQQVLGQGPQFIFQYYEKEERGRGNFPDRFSARQFPNYSSELNVNALLLGDSALYLCASSGRGREQYFGPGTRLTVT.

The chain uses TRBV5-1 and TRBJ2-7; no clear D gene. The germline V gene encodes CDR1 SGHRS and CDR2 YFSETQ. Trimming pared 4 bases from V and 1 base from J, leaving 9 bases between. The CDR3 totals 13 residues. The CDR3 sequence is CASSVDGSYEQYF. In DNA, the CDR3 is TGCGCCAGCAGCGTGGACGGTTCCTACGAGCAGTACTTC. The whole variable domain, filled in from reference TRBV5-1 and TRBJ2-7, reads KAGVTQTPRYLIKTRGQQVTLSCSPISGHRSVSWYQQTPGQGLQFLFEYFSETQRNKGNFPGRFSGRQFSNSRSEMNVSTLELGDSALYLCASSVDGSYEQYFGPGTRLTVT.